This TCR beta chain appears in the sequencing data of a study of T cells in Graves' hyperthyroidism and ophthalmopathy. Study results and caveats: Most thyroid clonotypes that were expanded above 0.001 also turned up in blood.

Concerning this clonotype itself: Its antigen is as yet unknown.

Stable hyperthyroidism: no ophthalmopathy progression over 18 months of follow-up. The PBMCs had their origin in about 9.7 ml of fresh peripheral blood. The source material, RNA transcripts, was used to amplify TCR beta CDR3 regions. First-round RT-PCR of the TCR CDR3 relied on the HTBI primer set. TCRdb called the multiplex PCR reads again in MiXCR, with one record for every CDR3 protein. Among approximately 700,000 distinct CDR3 sequences listed, approximately 16% were seen once. The source material was blood. This receptor was obtained from a man aged 18 to 30 with Graves' hyperthyroidism.

The CDR3 DNA follows: TGTGCCTGCGACACTTCGTCCTACGAGCAGTACTTC. This encodes CACDTSSYEQYF. The V and J genes are TRBV30 and TRBJ2-7; D unresolved. This CDR3 contains 12 residues. Germline V gene sequence: CDR1 GTSNPN, CDR2 SVGIG (reference sequence). Deletions cut 6 bases from V and 1 base from J, with 10 bases between. Variable domain in full (rest from reference TRBV30 and TRBJ2-7): SQTIHQWPATLVQPVGSPLSLECTVEGTSNPNLYWYRQAAGRGLQLLFYSVGIGQISSEVPQNLSASRPQDRQFILSSKKLLLSDSGFYLCACDTSSYEQYFGPGTRLTVT.